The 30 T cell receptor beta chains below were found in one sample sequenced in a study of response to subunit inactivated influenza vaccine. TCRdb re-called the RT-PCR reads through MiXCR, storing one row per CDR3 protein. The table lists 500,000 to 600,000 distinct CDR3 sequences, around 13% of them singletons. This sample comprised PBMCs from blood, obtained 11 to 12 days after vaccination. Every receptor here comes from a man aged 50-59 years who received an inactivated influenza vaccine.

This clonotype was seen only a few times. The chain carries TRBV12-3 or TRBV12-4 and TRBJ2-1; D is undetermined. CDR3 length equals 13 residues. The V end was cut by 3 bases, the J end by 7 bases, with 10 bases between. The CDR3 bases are TGTGCCAGCAGTTTGGGTCTGTGGAATGAGCAGTTCTTC. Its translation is CASSLGLWNEQFF.

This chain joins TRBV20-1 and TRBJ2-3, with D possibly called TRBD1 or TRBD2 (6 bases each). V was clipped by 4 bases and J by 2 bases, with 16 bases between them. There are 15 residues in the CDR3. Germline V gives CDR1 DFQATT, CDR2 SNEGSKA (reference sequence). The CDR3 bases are TGCAGTGCTATACCGGGGGCACAAAACACAGATACGCAGTATTTT. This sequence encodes CSAIPGAQNTDTQYF.

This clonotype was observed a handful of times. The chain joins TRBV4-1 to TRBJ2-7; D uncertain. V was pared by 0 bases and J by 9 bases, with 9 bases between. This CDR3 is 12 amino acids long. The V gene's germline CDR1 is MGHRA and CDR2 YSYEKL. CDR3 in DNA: TGCGCCAGCAGCCAAGATGATACGAGGCAGTACTTC. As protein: CASSQDDTRQYF.

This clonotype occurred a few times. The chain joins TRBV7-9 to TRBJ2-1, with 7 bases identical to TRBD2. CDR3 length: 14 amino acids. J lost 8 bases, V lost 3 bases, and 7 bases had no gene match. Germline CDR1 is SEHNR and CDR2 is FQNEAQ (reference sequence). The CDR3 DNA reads TGTGCCAGCAGCTTTCAGCTAGCGGTCGATGAGCAGTTCTTC. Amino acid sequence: CASSFQLAVDEQFF.

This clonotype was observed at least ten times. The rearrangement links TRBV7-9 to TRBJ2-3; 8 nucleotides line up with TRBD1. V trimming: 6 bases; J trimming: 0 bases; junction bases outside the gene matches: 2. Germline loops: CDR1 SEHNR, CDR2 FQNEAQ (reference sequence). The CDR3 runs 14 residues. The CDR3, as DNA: TGTGCCAGCAGTAGGACAGGGAGCACAGATACGCAGTATTTT. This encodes CASSRTGSTDTQYF.

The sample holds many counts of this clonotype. CDR3 sequence reads: CSVCWEGGDTEAFF. Written as DNA, the CDR3 is TGCAGCGTTTGTTGGGAGGGCGGTGACACTGAAGCTTTCTTT. The rearrangement links TRBV29-1 to TRBJ1-1; no reliable D call. Between the trimmed V and J ends, which lost 5 bases and 3 bases, there was a span of 16 bases. In germline, CDR1 is SQVTM, CDR2 ANQGSEA. This CDR3 spans 14 amino acids.

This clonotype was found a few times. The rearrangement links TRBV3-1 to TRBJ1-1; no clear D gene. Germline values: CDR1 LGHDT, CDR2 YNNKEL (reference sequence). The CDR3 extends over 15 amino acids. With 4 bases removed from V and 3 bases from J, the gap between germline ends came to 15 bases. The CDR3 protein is CASSPGYMLDTEAFF. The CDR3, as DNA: TGTGCCAGCAGCCCGGGGTACATGCTGGACACTGAAGCTTTCTTT.

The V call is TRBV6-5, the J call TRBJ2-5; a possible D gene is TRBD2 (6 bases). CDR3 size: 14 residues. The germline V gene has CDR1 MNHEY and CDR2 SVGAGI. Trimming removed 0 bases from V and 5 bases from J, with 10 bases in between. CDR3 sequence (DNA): TGTGCCAGCAGTTACTCTGGCGGGGCCGAGACCCAGTACTTC. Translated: CASSYSGGAETQYF.

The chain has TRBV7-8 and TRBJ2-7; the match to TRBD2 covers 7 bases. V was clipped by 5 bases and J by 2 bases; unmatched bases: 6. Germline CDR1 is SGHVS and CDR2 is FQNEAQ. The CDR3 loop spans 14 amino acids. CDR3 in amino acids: CASSTTGLAYEQYF. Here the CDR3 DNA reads TGTGCCAGCAGCACGACTGGACTAGCCTACGAGCAGTACTTC.

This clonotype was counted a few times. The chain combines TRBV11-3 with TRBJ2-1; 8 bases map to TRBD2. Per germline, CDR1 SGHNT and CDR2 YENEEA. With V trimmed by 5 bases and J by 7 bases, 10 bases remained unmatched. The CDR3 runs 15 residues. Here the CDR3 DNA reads TGTGCCAGCAGCCCCGGCGACAGCGGGGGAAATGAGCAGTTCTTC. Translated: CASSPGDSGGNEQFF.

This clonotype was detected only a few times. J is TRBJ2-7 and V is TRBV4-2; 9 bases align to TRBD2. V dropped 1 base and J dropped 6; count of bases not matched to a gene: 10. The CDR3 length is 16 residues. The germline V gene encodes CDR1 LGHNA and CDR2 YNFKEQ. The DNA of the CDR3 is TGTGCCAGCAGCCAAGCCCCGGGACTAGCATTCGGCGAGCAGTACTTC. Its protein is CASSQAPGLAFGEQYF.

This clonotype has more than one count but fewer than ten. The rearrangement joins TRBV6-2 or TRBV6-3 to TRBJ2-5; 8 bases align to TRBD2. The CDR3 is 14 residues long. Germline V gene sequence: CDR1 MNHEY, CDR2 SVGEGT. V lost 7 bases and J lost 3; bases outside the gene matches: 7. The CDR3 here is CASTGGTRKETQYF. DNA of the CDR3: TGTGCCAGCACTGGAGGGACTAGAAAAGAGACCCAGTACTTC.

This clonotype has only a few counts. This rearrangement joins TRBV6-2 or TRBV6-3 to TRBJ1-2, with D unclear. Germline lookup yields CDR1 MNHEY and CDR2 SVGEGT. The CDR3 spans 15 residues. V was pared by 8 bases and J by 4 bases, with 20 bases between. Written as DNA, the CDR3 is TGTGCCAGCTACCGCTCGGGCAACCCGGGCTATGGCTACACCTTC. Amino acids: CASYRSGNPGYGYTF.

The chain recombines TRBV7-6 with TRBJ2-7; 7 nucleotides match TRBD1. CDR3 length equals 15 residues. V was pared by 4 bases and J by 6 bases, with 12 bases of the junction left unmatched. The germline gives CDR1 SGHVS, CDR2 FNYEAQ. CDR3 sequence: CASSSHWTGLVEQYF. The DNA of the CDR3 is TGTGCCAGCAGCTCTCATTGGACAGGTCTAGTCGAGCAGTACTTC.

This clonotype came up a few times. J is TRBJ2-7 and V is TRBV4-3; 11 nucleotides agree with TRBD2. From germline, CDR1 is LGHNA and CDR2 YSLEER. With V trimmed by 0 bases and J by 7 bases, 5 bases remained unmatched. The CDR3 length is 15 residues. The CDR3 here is CASSQDLAGGSEQYF. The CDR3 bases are TGCGCCAGCAGCCAAGATCTAGCGGGAGGTAGTGAGCAGTACTTC.

The CDR3 DNA sequence: TGTGCCAGCAGCCAAGAGACCGGGACAGGGGTTCAGCCCCAGCATTTT. Translation gives CASSQETGTGVQPQHF. V usage is TRBV4-2 and J usage is TRBJ1-5, with 10 nucleotides matching TRBD1. Germline loops: CDR1 LGHNA, CDR2 YNFKEQ. CDR3 length equals 16 residues. J was trimmed by 6 bases and V by 0 bases; bases with no gene match: 5.

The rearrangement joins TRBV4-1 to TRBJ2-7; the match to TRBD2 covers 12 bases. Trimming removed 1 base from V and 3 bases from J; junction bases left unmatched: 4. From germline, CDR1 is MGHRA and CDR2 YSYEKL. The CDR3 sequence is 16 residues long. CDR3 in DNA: TGCGCCAGCAGCCAAGTATCTAGCGGGAGGGTCTACGAGCAGTACTTC. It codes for CASSQVSSGRVYEQYF.

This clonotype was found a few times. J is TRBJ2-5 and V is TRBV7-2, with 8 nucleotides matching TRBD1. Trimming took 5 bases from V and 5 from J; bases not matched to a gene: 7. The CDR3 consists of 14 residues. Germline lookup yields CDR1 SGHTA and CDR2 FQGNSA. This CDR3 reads CASSGQGVRETQYF. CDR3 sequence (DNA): TGTGCCAGCAGCGGACAGGGTGTGCGGGAGACCCAGTACTTC. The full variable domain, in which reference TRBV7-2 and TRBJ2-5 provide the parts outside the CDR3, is GAGVSQSPSNKVTEKGKDVELRCDPISGHTALYWYRQSLGQGLEFLIYFQGNSAPDKSGLPSDRFSAERTGGSVSTLTIQRTQQEDSAVYLCASSGQGVRETQYFGPGTRLLVL.

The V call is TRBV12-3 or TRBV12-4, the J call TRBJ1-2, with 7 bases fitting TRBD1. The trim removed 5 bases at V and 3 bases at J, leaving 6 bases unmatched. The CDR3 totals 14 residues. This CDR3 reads CASSLEGTDYGYTF. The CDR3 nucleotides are TGTGCCAGCAGTCTAGAAGGGACAGACTATGGCTACACCTTC.

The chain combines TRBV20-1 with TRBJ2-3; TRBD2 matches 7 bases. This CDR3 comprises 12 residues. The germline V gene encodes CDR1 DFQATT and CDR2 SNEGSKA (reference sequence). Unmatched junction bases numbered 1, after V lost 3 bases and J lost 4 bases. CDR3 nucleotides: TGCAGTGCTAGGGGGGGGGCAGATACGCAGTATTTT. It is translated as CSARGGADTQYF.

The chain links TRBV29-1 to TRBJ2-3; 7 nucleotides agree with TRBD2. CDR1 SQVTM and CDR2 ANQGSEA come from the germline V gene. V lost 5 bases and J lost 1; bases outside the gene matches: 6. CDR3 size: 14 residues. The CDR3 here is CSVPSREGTDTQYF. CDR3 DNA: TGCAGCGTTCCGTCTCGGGAGGGCACAGATACGCAGTATTTT.

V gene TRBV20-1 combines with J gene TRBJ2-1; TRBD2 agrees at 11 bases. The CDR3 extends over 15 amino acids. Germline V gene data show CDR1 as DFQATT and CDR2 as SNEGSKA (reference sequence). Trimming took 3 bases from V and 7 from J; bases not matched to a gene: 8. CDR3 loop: CSASDLAGGRNEQFF. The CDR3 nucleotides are TGCAGTGCTAGCGACCTAGCGGGGGGAAGGAATGAGCAGTTCTTC.

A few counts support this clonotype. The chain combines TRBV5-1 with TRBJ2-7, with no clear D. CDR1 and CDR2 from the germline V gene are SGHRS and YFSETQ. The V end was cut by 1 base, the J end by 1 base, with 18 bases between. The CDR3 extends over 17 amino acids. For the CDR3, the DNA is TGCGCCAGCAGCTTGTTGTCTTTCGCGTCAGGATCCTACGAGCAGTACTTC. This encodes CASSLLSFASGSYEQYF. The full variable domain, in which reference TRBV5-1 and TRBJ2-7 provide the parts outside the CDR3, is KAGVTQTPRYLIKTRGQQVTLSCSPISGHRSVSWYQQTPGQGLQFLFEYFSETQRNKGNFPGRFSGRQFSNSRSEMNVSTLELGDSALYLCASSLLSFASGSYEQYFGPGTRLTVT.

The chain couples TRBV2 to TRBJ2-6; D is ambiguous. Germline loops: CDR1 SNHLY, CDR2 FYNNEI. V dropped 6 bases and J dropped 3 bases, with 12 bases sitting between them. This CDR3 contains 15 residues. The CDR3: CASSPSAVGANVLTF. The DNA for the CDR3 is TGTGCCAGCAGCCCTAGTGCAGTTGGGGCCAACGTCCTGACTTTC.

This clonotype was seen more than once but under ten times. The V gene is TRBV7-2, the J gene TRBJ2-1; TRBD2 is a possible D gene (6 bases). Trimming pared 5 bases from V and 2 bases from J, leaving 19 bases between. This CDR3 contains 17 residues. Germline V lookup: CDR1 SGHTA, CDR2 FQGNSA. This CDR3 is CASSPIPGRSTYNEQFF. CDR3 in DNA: TGTGCCAGCAGCCCTATCCCAGGGAGGTCCACCTACAATGAGCAGTTCTTC. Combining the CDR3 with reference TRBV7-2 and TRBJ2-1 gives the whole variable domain GAGVSQSPSNKVTEKGKDVELRCDPISGHTALYWYRQSLGQGLEFLIYFQGNSAPDKSGLPSDRFSAERTGGSVSTLTIQRTQQEDSAVYLCASSPIPGRSTYNEQFFGPGTRLTVL.

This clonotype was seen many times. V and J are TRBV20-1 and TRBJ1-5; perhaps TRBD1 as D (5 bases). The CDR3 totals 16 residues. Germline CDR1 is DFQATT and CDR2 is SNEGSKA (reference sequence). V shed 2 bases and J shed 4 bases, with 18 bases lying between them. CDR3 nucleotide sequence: TGCAGTGCTAGACGGGGGAATACGGGGCTTAATCAGCCCCAGCATTTT. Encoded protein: CSARRGNTGLNQPQHF.

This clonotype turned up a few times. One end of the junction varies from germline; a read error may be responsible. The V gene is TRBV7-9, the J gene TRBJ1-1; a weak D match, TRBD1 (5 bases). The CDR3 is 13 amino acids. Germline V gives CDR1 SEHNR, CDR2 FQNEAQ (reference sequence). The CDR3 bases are TGTGCCGGCAGGAGTTGGGGGAACAGTGAAGCTTTCTTT. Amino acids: CAGRSWGNSEAFF.

CDR3 bases: TGTGCCACCAGTGCCCTGAGCGGAATAGGGCCAGATACGCAGTATTTT. Protein sequence: CATSALSGIGPDTQYF. The V call is TRBV24-1, the J call TRBJ2-3, with D possibly matching TRBD2 (5 bases). The ends were cut back, 5 bases at V and 4 bases at J, with 18 bases in the middle. Germline CDR1 reads KGHDR; CDR2 reads SFDVKD. The CDR3 runs to 16 residues.

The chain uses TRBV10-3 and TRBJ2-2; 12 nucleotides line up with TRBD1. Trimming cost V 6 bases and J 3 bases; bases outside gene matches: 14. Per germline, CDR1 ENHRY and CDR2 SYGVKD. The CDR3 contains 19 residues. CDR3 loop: CAIRPGQGAGGADTGELFF. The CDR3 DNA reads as TGTGCCATCAGACCGGGACAGGGGGCGGGCGGAGCGGACACCGGGGAGCTGTTTTTT.

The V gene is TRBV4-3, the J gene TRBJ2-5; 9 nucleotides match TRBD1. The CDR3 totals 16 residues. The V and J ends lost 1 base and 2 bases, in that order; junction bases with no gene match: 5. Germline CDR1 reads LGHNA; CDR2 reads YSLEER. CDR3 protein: CASSQVPGQGQETQYF. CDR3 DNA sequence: TGCGCCAGCAGCCAAGTCCCGGGACAGGGTCAAGAGACCCAGTACTTC.